This TCR beta chain was profiled in a study of identical twins. Notes on the study in general: Out-of-frame alpha sequences shared by twins showed excess low generation probability. For out-of-frame beta sequences, excess twin sharing was weaker. While abundant cord blood beta clonotypes carried fewer insertions, memory repertoires showed no such pattern.

As to this clonotype: Its antigen is not known.

MiXCR, applied by TCRdb to the 5' RACE reads, yields one record per CDR3 protein. The table records fewer than 900,000 distinct CDR3 sequences, 21% of them present only once. The CDR3 is 16 residues long. The J segment lost 0 bases and the V segment lost 2 bases, leaving 4 bases of the junction unmatched. Germline V gives CDR1 MNHEY, CDR2 SVGAGI. These same records also appear under a second study, on T cells expressing NK-cell markers. That work contributes: Most of the eight sequenced donors tested HCMV-seropositive; one tested seronegative.

The origin of this receptor is a young woman in good health. This chain links TRBV6-5 with TRBJ2-1, with 7 bases matching TRBD2. Material for sequencing was PBMCs. The CDR3 region has the DNA TGTGCCAGCAGTTACGGGGCGGGGGTCTCCTACAATGAGCAGTTCTTC. This gives the protein CASSYGAGVSYNEQFF.